This TCR beta chain appears in the sequencing data of a study of control samples from healthy donors and cancer patients. Sequencing used immunoSEQ multiplex PCR; TCRdb keeps in-frame clones, though not all of them. The sample has approximately 140,000 clones; about nine tenths are singletons. CDR3 size: 16 residues. Germline CDR1 MGHRA, CDR2 YSYEKL. J was trimmed by 2 bases and V by 0 bases; bases with no gene match: 2. The sample holds a few counts of this clone. V is TRBV4-1 and J is TRBJ2-3; the match to TRBD2 covers 10 bases. The TCR was taken from a woman aged 25 to 45 in good health. Sequencing input: blood. CDR3 residues: CASSQDSGRTTDTQYF. CDR3 DNA sequence: TGCGCCAGCAGCCAAGATAGCGGGAGGACCACAGATACGCAGTATTTT.